These 6 T cell receptor beta chains were sequenced from one sample in a study of blood T cell repertoires in COVID-19. Produced via immunoSEQ multiplex PCR; TCRdb's table is partial and in-frame only. The data contain some 30,000 clones, 87% of them singletons. Sequenced: peripheral blood. Receptor source: a man in his fifties or sixties with active COVID-19.

This clone was counted between two and nine times. The chain is built from TRBV11-2 and TRBJ2-7; 9 bases align to TRBD1. V trimming: 5 bases; J trimming: 4 bases; junction bases outside the gene matches: 6. The CDR3 extends over 14 amino acids. CDR1 and CDR2 from the germline V gene are SGHAT and FQNNGV. This CDR3 reads CASSPGTGRYEQYF. The CDR3 coding sequence is TGTGCCAGCAGCCCGGGGACAGGGCGGTACGAGCAGTACTTC.

V usage is TRBV11-2 and J usage is TRBJ2-2, with TRBD1 as a possible D gene (5 bases). The V and J ends lost 5 bases and 1 base respectively, with 14 bases between them. The CDR3 spans 16 residues. Germline V CDR1 and CDR2: SGHAT, FQNNGV. The CDR3 DNA reads as TGTGCCAGCAGCCCCCGGACACTTGTGAACACCGGGGAGCTGTTTTTT. This gives the protein CASSPRTLVNTGELFF.

The J gene is TRBJ1-6, the V gene TRBV11-2; 10 nucleotides align to TRBD1. The germline V gene encodes CDR1 SGHAT and CDR2 FQNNGV. J gave up 0 bases and V 2 bases, and 4 bases lay outside the gene matches. The CDR3 loop spans 18 amino acids. In DNA, the CDR3 is TGTGCCAGCAGCTTACGGACAGGGGGTTTCTCCTATAATTCACCCCTCCACTTT. It encodes CASSLRTGGFSYNSPLHF. The whole variable domain, filled in from reference TRBV11-2 and TRBJ1-6, reads EAGVAQSPRYKIIEKRQSVAFWCNPISGHATLYWYQQILGQGPKLLIQFQNNGVVDDSQLPKDRFSAERLKGVDSTLKIQPAKLEDSAVYLCASSLRTGGFSYNSPLHFGNGTRLTVT.

This clone was counted between two and nine times. The gene calls are TRBV5-1 and TRBJ2-2, with TRBD2 matching 8 bases. Germline CDR1 and CDR2: SGHRS and YFSETQ. The CDR3 sequence is 16 residues long. Trimming cost V 2 bases and J 1 base; bases outside gene matches: 4. CDR3 residues: CASSFYGGVNTGELFF. The CDR3 DNA reads as TGCGCCAGCAGCTTCTACGGGGGGGTGAACACCGGGGAGCTGTTTTTT. Based on the CDR3 plus reference TRBV5-1 and TRBJ2-2, the full variable domain is KAGVTQTPRYLIKTRGQQVTLSCSPISGHRSVSWYQQTPGQGLQFLFEYFSETQRNKGNFPGRFSGRQFSNSRSEMNVSTLELGDSALYLCASSFYGGVNTGELFFGEGSRLTVL.

The chain combines TRBV28 with TRBJ2-5; 14 bases agree with TRBD2. V lost 6 bases, J lost 5 bases, and 5 bases stayed unmatched. The germline V gene encodes CDR1 MDHEN and CDR2 SYDVKM. This CDR3 comprises 15 residues. CDR3: CASRTSGGAYETQYF. CDR3 bases: TGTGCCAGCAGGACTAGCGGGGGGGCCTACGAGACCCAGTACTTC.

This clone has only a few counts. V gene TRBV11-2 combines with J gene TRBJ1-3; 7 bases map to TRBD1. This CDR3 contains 14 residues. Losses at the gene ends were 7 bases for V and 1 base for J; bases not matched to a gene: 4. Germline loops: CDR1 SGHAT, CDR2 FQNNGV. CDR3 sequence reads: CASTPTGSGNTIYF. CDR3 sequence (DNA): TGTGCCAGCACCCCGACAGGGTCTGGAAACACCATATATTTT.